What follows describes a single T cell receptor beta chain. Following RNA extraction, reverse transcription yielded cDNA that acted as the sequencing template. Assay: immunoSEQ multiplex PCR; the TCRdb copy retains only in-frame clones and omits some. The sample holds some 120,000 clones; approximately 58% are singletons and the top ten take under 5%. The data derive from a study of CD8+ T cells in alopecia areata. Overall study context: Patients received oral tofacitinib, 5 to 10 mg twice daily, for moderate-to-severe alopecia areata.

In germline, CDR1 is SGHRS, CDR2 YFSETQ. The CDR3 spans 15 residues. V shed 5 bases and J shed 0 bases, with 12 bases lying between them. The sequenced sample was CD4+ T cells sorted from blood, obtained at week 0. This TCR came from a human donor with alopecia areata. The chain couples TRBV5-1 to TRBJ2-1; D perhaps matches TRBD1 (6 bases). CDR3 in DNA: TGCGCCAGCAGTAAAGGGGGAAACTCCTACAATGAGCAGTTCTTC. Its translation: CASSKGGNSYNEQFF.